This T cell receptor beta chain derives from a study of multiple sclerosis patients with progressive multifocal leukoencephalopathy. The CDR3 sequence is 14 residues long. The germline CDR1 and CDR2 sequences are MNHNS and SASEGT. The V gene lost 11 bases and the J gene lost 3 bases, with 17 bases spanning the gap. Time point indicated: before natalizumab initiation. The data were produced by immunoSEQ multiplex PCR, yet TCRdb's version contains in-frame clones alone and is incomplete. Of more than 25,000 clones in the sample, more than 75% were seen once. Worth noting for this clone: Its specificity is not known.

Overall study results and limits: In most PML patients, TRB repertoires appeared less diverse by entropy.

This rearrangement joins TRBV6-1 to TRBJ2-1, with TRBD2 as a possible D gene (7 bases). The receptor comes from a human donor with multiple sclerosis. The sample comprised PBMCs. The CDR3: CAVQAGAFYNEQFF. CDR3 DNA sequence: TGTGCCGTTCAGGCGGGGGCCTTCTACAATGAGCAGTTCTTC.